This T cell receptor (beta chain) comes out of a study of control samples from healthy donors and cancer patients. The protocol was immunoSEQ multiplex PCR, while the TCRdb copy is restricted to in-frame clones and leaves out a portion. The sample contains tens of thousands of clones, roughly nine tenths of which appear only once. The CDR3 has 14 amino acids. CDR1 and CDR2 (germline): MGHDK, SYGVNS. With 3 bases removed from V and 4 bases from J, the gap between germline ends came to 10 bases. The V gene is TRBV25-1, the J gene TRBJ2-1; D not resolved. Sample: blood. The TCR was taken from a woman aged 70-85 years in good health. The CDR3 DNA reads as TGTGCCAGCAGTGAGTCGGTTAGATACAATGAGCAGTTCTTC. It codes for CASSESVRYNEQFF.